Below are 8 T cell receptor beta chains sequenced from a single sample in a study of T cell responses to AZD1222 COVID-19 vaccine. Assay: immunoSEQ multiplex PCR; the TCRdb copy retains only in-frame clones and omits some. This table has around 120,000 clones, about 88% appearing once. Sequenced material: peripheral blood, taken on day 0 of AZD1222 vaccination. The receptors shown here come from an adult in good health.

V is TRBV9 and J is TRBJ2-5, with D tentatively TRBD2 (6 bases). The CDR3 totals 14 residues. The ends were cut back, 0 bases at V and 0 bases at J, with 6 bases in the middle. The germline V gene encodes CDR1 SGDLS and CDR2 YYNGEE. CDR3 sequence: CASSVGRDQETQYF. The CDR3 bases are TGTGCCAGCAGCGTAGGGAGGGACCAAGAGACCCAGTACTTC.

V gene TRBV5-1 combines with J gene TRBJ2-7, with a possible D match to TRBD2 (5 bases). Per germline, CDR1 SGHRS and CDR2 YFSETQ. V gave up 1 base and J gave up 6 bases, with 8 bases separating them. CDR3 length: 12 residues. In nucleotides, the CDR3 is TGCGCCAGCAGCTTGACGAGCGGCGAGCAGTACTTC. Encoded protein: CASSLTSGEQYF.

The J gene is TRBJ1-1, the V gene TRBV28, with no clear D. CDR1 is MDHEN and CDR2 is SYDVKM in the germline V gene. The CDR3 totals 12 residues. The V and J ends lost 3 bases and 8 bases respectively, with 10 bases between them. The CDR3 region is CASSFIEREAFF. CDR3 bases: TGTGCCAGCAGTTTTATCGAGAGGGAAGCTTTCTTT. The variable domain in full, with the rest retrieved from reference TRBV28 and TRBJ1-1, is DVKVTQSSRYLVKRTGEKVFLECVQDMDHENMFWYRQDPGLGLRLIYFSYDVKMKEKGDIPEGYSVSREKKERFSLILESASTNQTSMYLCASSFIEREAFFGQGTRLTVV.

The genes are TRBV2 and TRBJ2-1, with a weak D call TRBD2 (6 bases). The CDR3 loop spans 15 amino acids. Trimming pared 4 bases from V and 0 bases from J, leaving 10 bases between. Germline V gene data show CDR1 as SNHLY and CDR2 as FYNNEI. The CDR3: CASSAGTSSYNEQFF. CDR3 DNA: TGTGCCAGCAGTGCCGGGACTTCCTCCTACAATGAGCAGTTCTTC.

As DNA, the CDR3 is TGTGCCAGCAGTGAAATAGTTCGGGGCAGACGACTCTCTGGGGCCAACGTCCTGACTTTC. Protein product: CASSEIVRGRRLSGANVLTF. The genes are TRBV6-1 and TRBJ2-6; D possibly matches TRBD1 or TRBD2 (5 bases each). The CDR3 contains 20 residues. Germline lookup yields CDR1 MNHNS and CDR2 SASEGT. V was clipped by 2 bases and J by 0 bases, with 20 bases between them.

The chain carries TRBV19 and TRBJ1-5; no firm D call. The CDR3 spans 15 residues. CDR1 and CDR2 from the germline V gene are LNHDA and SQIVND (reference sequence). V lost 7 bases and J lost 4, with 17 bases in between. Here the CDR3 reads CASKEGSHQNQPQHF. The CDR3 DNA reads TGTGCCAGTAAGGAAGGGTCCCACCAGAATCAGCCCCAGCATTTT.

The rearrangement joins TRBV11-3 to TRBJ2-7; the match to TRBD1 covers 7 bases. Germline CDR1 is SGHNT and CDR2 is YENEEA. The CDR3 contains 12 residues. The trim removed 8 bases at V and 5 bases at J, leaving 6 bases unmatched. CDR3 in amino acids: CASGRQGDEQYF. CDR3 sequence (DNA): TGTGCCAGCGGCCGACAGGGCGACGAGCAGTACTTC.

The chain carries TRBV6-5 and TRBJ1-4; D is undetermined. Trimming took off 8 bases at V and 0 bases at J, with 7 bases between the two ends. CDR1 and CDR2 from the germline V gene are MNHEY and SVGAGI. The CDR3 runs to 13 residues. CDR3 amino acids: CASHRSTNEKLFF. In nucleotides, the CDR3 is TGTGCCAGCCACCGGTCAACTAATGAAAAACTGTTTTTT.